Following are 3 T cell receptor beta chains from one sample sequenced in a study of shared clonotypes between healthy human individuals. Data came from immunoSEQ multiplex PCR; TCRdb stores just in-frame clones and leaves some out. The sample shows over a million clones, about 77% of them seen only once. The specimen sequenced was memory CD4+ T cells sorted from blood. The subset here: CD45RA-negative fraction. The receptors were sampled from a man aged 18 to 29 in good health.

V gene TRBV11-2 combines with J gene TRBJ1-2, with TRBD1 identical over 9 bases. Germline trimming cut 5 bases from V and 7 bases from J; bases unmatched to any gene: 11. Germline V CDR1 and CDR2: SGHAT, FQNNGV. CDR3 length equals 15 residues. CDR3 protein: CASSLGSGQGSGYTF. In DNA form, the CDR3 reads TGTGCCAGCAGCCTTGGGAGTGGACAGGGGTCTGGCTACACCTTC.

The chain uses TRBV28 and TRBJ2-5; 8 nucleotides agree with TRBD2. Germline CDR1 and CDR2: MDHEN and SYDVKM. The V segment lost 2 bases and the J segment 5 bases; nucleotides outside the gene matches: 10. The CDR3 runs to 16 residues. The CDR3 reads CASSLLASGPRETQYF. The CDR3 nucleotides are TGTGCCAGCAGTTTACTGGCTAGCGGGCCGCGGGAGACCCAGTACTTC. The whole variable domain, remainder taken from reference TRBV28 and TRBJ2-5, is DVKVTQSSRYLVKRTGEKVFLECVQDMDHENMFWYRQDPGLGLRLIYFSYDVKMKEKGDIPEGYSVSREKKERFSLILESASTNQTSMYLCASSLLASGPRETQYFGPGTRLLVL.

The chain couples TRBV29-1 to TRBJ2-7, with TRBD2 matching over 13 bases. The CDR3 runs 13 residues. With V trimmed by 7 bases and J by 6 bases, 6 bases remained unmatched. Germline CDR1 and CDR2: SQVTM and ANQGSEA. The CDR3 region has the DNA TGCAGCGCTTGGACTAGCGGGAGAACCGAGCAGTACTTC. Encoded protein: CSAWTSGRTEQYF.